This TCR beta chain was captured in a study of blood T cell repertoires in COVID-19. Germline lookup yields CDR1 SNHLY and CDR2 FYNNEI. The ends lost 8 bases at V and 1 base at J; junction bases unmatched: 7. The CDR3 runs 17 residues. Original handling: Reference gene primer amplification gave estimated nucleated cell counts. Produced via immunoSEQ multiplex PCR; TCRdb's table is partial and in-frame only. V, J and clone size are those of that table, while D and trimming were read from the DNA. The repertoire holds roughly 200,000 clones, with roughly 88% as singletons. The sequence derives from a man aged 40-50 years with acute or convalescent COVID-19. The chain is built from TRBV2 and TRBJ2-3, with TRBD2 matching 15 bases. The specimen sequenced was peripheral blood. CDR3 sequence (DNA): TGTGCCAGCGCAGGACTAGCGGGAGGGCCCGGCACAGATACGCAGTATTTT. This codes for CASAGLAGGPGTDTQYF.